Many counts were recorded for the clone carrying this T cell receptor (beta chain). The antigen is unknown. TCRdb passed the reads through MiXCR, listing each CDR3 protein once. The sample carries approximately 250,000 distinct CDR3 sequences, roughly 10% recorded once. The germline gives CDR1 LNHDA, CDR2 SQIVND (reference sequence). The junction had 16 bases not matched to a gene; V was cut back by 3 bases and J by 4 bases. The CDR3 runs 21 residues. The source of the sample is a study of T cell repertoires in cytomegalovirus infection. Looking at the study overall: TCR beta signatures that were public indicated CMV infection and matching HLA type. Overall study findings and caveats: Ex vivo, HLA-C-restricted CMV-specific TCR beta clonotypes prevailed over the rest of the response.

V gene TRBV19 combines with J gene TRBJ2-2; 14 nucleotides agree with TRBD2. The receptor comes from a human donor in good health (CMV status not recorded). Some clones in this sample may be carry-over from other donors' samples. Sequenced input: PBMCs. The CDR3 is CASSMFSLSGTSGRGTGELFF. The CDR3 coding sequence is TGTGCCAGTAGTATGTTCTCTCTATCCGGGACTAGCGGGAGAGGCACCGGGGAGCTGTTTTTT.